This TCR beta chain was found in a study of high-grade serous ovarian cancer treatment subgroups. Study observations and caveats: Only CDR3 was analyzed; CDR1 and CDR2 were not. Tumors within one patient showed repertoire similarity of 0.11 to 0.79.

Turning to this clone: Its target is not known.

Trimming pared 7 bases from V and 5 bases from J, leaving 18 bases between. Germline V gene lookup returns CDR1 MNHEY and CDR2 SMNVEV (reference sequence). This CDR3 has 15 residues. The table came from immunoSEQ multiplex PCR; TCRdb's copy has only in-frame clones and leaves some out. The sample carries over a thousand clones, roughly 80% recorded once. The tumor samples were collected prior to definitive surgery or chemotherapy. This chain connects TRBV27 to TRBJ2-1; D may match TRBD1 or TRBD2 (6 bases each). Sequences were obtained from tumor tissue. This TCR was recovered from a human donor with high-grade serous ovarian cancer. The CDR3, as DNA: TGTGCCAGCACTCCAACATGGGGGGCGAACAATGAGCAGTTCTTC. Residues: CASTPTWGANNEQFF.